Listed below are T cell receptor beta chains from one sample, sequenced in a study of post-analysis software for immune sequencing data. TCRdb recomputed calls from the PCR reads with MiXCR, one row per CDR3 protein. The data contain more than 500,000 distinct CDR3 sequences, around a third of them singletons. Sequencing was carried out using blood. Receptors were obtained from a girl aged 2 to 17 with multiple sclerosis. Both conserved end residues are part of each CDR3. D genes are given only for firm matches. The size entry is marked missing in some rows and otherwise reads once, few, many or a size class.

>15|many|NA|TRBJ2-7|TRBV6-2/TRBV6-3
CASSYGAGPGDEQYF
TGTGCCAGCAGTTACGGAGCGGGGCCAGGGGACGAGCAGTACTTC
>13|NA|NA|TRBJ2-3|TRBV13
CASSRRQKDTQYF
TGTGCCAGCAGCCGAAGACAAAAAGATACGCAGTATTTT
>13|NA|NA|TRBJ1-2|TRBV3-1
CASSHRLSYGYNF
TGTGCCAGTAGCCACCGTTTGTCCTATGGCTACAACTTC
>15|few|NA|TRBJ2-1|TRBV2
CASSFRGAEYNEQFF
TGTGCCAGCAGTTTTCGGGGGGCCGAGTACAATGAGCAGTTCTTC
>16|NA|TRBD2|TRBJ2-1|TRBV11-1
CASSLVAGPPYNEQFF
TGTGCCAGCAGCTTAGTAGCGGGGCCTCCCTACAATGAGCAGTTCTTC
>12|NA|NA|TRBJ2-1|TRBV7-8
CASRGRVNEQFF
TGTGCCAGCAGAGGCAGGGTCAATGAGCAGTTCTTC
>14|NA|NA|TRBJ2-1|TRBV7-9
CASSSQGTYNEQFF
TGTGCCAGCAGCTCTCAGGGAACCTACAATGAGCAGTTCTTC
>16|NA|TRBD2|TRBJ2-7|TRBV20-1
CSARDSTGGFSYEQYF
TGCAGTGCTAGAGATTCCACGGGGGGTTTTTCCTACGAGCAGTACTTC
>15|NA|TRBD2|TRBJ2-7|TRBV12-3/TRBV12-4
CASSLSGGGPYEQYF
TGTGCCAGCAGTTTAAGTGGCGGGGGGCCCTACGAGCAGTACTTC
>14|few|NA|TRBJ2-5|TRBV9
CASSVGTAQETQYF
TGTGCCAGCAGCGTAGGAACAGCCCAAGAGACCCAGTACTTC
>14|few|NA|TRBJ1-2|TRBV20-1
CSARGLGKGYGYTF
TGCAGTGCTAGGGGCTTAGGGAAGGGCTATGGCTACACCTTC
>10|NA|NA|TRBJ1-2|TRBV6-2/TRBV6-3
CASRSYGYTF
TGTGCCAGCAGGTCCTATGGCTACACCTTC
>12|many|NA|TRBJ2-5|TRBV20-1
CSLREGQETQYF
TGCAGTCTAAGAGAGGGCCAAGAGACCCAGTACTTC
>14|NA|NA|TRBJ2-1|TRBV12-3/TRBV12-4
CASRPPGYNNEQFF
TGTGCCAGCAGGCCCCCGGGTTATAACAATGAGCAGTTCTTC
>16|few|NA|TRBJ1-5|TRBV3-1
CASSQGPFYSNQPQHF
TGTGCCAGCAGCCAAGGTCCGTTTTATAGCAATCAGCCCCAGCATTTT
>18|NA|TRBD2|TRBJ2-1|TRBV24-1
CATSAPSGDLGGYNEQFF
TGTGCCACCAGTGCTCCTAGCGGGGACCTGGGTGGCTACAATGAGCAGTTCTTC
>18|NA|TRBD2|TRBJ2-5|TRBV6-5
CASSYEPAPASGGRAQYF
TGTGCCAGCAGTTACGAGCCCGCTCCGGCTAGCGGGGGGAGAGCCCAGTACTTC
>14|NA|TRBD1|TRBJ1-1|TRBV3-1
CASSQRQGTTEAFF
TGTGCCAGCAGCCAAAGACAGGGGACCACTGAAGCTTTCTTT
>14|NA|NA|TRBJ1-4|TRBV6-6
CASSYYRDNLRLFF
TGTGCCAGCAGTTACTATCGGGACAACCTTCGGCTGTTTTTT
>17|few|TRBD2|TRBJ2-1|TRBV5-1
CASSFTSGGAGMREQFF
TGCGCCAGCAGCTTTACTAGCGGGGGGGCCGGAATGCGGGAGCAGTTCTTC
>16|NA|TRBD2|TRBJ2-3|TRBV20-1
CSAQETLAGGTDTQYF
TGCAGTGCCCAAGAAACACTAGCGGGGGGAACAGATACGCAGTATTTT
>11|NA|NA|TRBJ1-2|TRBV29-1
CSSSAGYGYTF
TGCAGCTCCTCGGCTGGGTATGGCTACACCTTC
>14|NA|NA|TRBJ1-1|TRBV3-1
CASSQDLWGGTAFF
TGTGCCAGCAGCCAAGATCTCTGGGGGGGAACGGCTTTCTTT
>13|once|NA|TRBJ2-3|TRBV18
CASQDLDTDTQYF
TGTGCCAGTCAAGACCTGGACACAGATACGCAGTATTTT
>18|few|NA|TRBJ2-3|TRBV13
CASSPKTDRDYSTDTQYF
TGTGCCAGCAGCCCTAAGACCGACAGGGACTATAGCACAGATACGCAGTATTTT
>15|few|NA|TRBJ2-4|TRBV5-6
CASSLVAGAGNIQYF
TGTGCCAGCAGCTTGGTTGCGGGTGCGGGAAACATTCAGTACTTC
>15|many|TRBD2|TRBJ2-1|TRBV10-3
CAIRPTSGGPGEQFF
TGTGCCATCAGACCGACTAGCGGGGGGCCCGGTGAGCAGTTCTTC
>14|NA|TRBD1|TRBJ2-3|TRBV20-1
CSAHRGPSTDTQSF
TGCAGTGCCCACAGGGGTCCGAGCACAGATACGCAGTCTTTT
>15|few|NA|TRBJ1-1|TRBV6-5
CASSPTPRGHTEAFF
TGTGCCAGCAGCCCCACCCCCAGGGGCCACACTGAAGCTTTCTTT
>14|NA|NA|TRBJ1-2|TRBV12-3/TRBV12-4
CASSPPGALYGYTF
TGTGCCAGCAGCCCCCCGGGGGCACTGTATGGCTACACCTTC
>15|few|TRBD1|TRBJ2-5|TRBV2
CASTPDRGTWETQYF
TGTGCCAGCACCCCGGACAGGGGAACATGGGAGACCCAGTACTTC
>13|NA|NA|TRBJ2-3|TRBV4-1
CASSQVKGVTRYF
TGCGCCAGCAGCCAAGTGAAAGGTGTCACGCGGTATTTT
>13|few|TRBD1|TRBJ2-5|TRBV20-1
CSAVDRFGETQYF
TGCAGTGCCGTGGACAGGTTCGGGGAGACCCAGTACTTC
>13|few|NA|TRBJ1-2|TRBV10-3
CAAREGSENGYTF
TGTGCCGCCAGGGAAGGCAGCGAAAATGGCTACACCTTC
>16|NA|TRBD1|TRBJ2-5|TRBV6-5
CASSPTPGTAVETQYF
TGTGCCAGCAGCCCTACTCCCGGGACAGCAGTAGAGACCCAGTACTTC
>14|NA|NA|TRBJ2-5|TRBV5-1
CASSLSEAGETQYF
TGCGCCAGCAGCTTGTCTGAGGCCGGGGAGACCCAGTACTTC
>15|few|TRBD1|TRBJ2-1|TRBV6-1
CATLAGTGFIDEQFF
TGTGCCACCTTGGCCGGGACAGGGTTTATCGATGAGCAGTTCTTC
>17|NA|NA|TRBJ1-2|TRBV3-1
CASSQGILGQGFYGYTF
TGTGCCAGCAGCCAAGGAATATTAGGGCAGGGTTTTTATGGCTACACCTTC
>10|NA|NA|TRBJ1-2|TRBV12-5
CASGSNGYTF
TGTGCTAGTGGTTCCAATGGCTACACCTTC
>17|NA|NA|TRBJ1-1|TRBV10-3
CAISESGSRSPNTEAFF
TGTGCCATCAGTGAGTCAGGATCCAGGAGCCCGAACACTGAAGCTTTCTTT
>14|few|NA|TRBJ2-7|TRBV4-1
CASSQVRGANEQYF
TGCGCCAGCAGCCAAGTTAGGGGTGCTAACGAGCAGTACTTC
>16|NA|NA|TRBJ2-3|TRBV10-3
CAISESPGKGADAQYF
TGTGCCATCAGTGAGTCTCCAGGGAAAGGCGCAGATGCGCAGTATTTT
>17|NA|TRBD2|TRBJ2-3|TRBV4-1
CASSLRDSGRGGDTQYF
TGCGCCAGCAGCCTGAGGGATAGTGGGCGGGGGGGAGATACGCAGTATTTT
>14|few|NA|TRBJ2-3|TRBV7-9
CASSLVGGTDTQYF
TGTGCCAGCAGCTTAGTCGGTGGCACAGATACGCAGTATTTT
>15|NA|TRBD2|TRBJ2-1|TRBV28
CASLRRRGGYNEQFF
TGTGCCAGCCTCAGGAGGCGGGGGGGGTACAATGAGCAGTTCTTC
>14|few|NA|TRBJ2-7|TRBV20-1
CSARRASSYNEQYF
TGCAGTGCTAGGCGGGCCAGCTCCTACAATGAGCAGTACTTC
>20|few|NA|TRBJ2-1|TRBV20-1
CSAPPGPLKRRFLTYNEQFF
TGCAGTGCGCCCCCAGGGCCACTCAAACGCCGATTCTTAACCTACAATGAGCAGTTCTTC